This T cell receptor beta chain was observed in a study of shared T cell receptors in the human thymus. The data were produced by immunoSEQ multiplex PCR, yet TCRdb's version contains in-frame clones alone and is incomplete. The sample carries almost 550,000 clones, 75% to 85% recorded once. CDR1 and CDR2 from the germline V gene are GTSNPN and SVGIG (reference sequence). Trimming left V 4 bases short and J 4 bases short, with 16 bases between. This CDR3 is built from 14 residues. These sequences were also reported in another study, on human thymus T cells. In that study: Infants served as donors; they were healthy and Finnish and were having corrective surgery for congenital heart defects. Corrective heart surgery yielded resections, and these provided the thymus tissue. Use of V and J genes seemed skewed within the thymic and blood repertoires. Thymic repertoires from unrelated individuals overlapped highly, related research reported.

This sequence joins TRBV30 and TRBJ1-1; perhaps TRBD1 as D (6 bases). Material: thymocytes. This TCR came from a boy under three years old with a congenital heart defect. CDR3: CAWKVAGEGTEAFF. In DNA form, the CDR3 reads TGTGCCTGGAAGGTCGCAGGGGAGGGCACTGAAGCTTTCTTT.